The subject of this entry is one T cell receptor beta chain. The target antigen is unknown. A much larger clone differs from this one at a single base, so this may be a read error. A single record per CDR3 protein comes from TCRdb applying MiXCR to the PCR reads. The table records 85,000 to 120,000 distinct CDR3 sequences, under 40% of them present only once. The sample comes from a study of molecular identifiers for immune sequencing clone quantification. The wider study: Four portions were sequenced after RNA from roughly 18,000 or 92,000 naive CD8 cells was split five ways in replicates. Whole-study findings and limits: Over 97% of CMV-specific effector molecules, but under 1% of naive ones, were in clones above 20 copies.

Sorting defined naive CD8 T cells as CD8+CD4-CCR7+CD45RA+. The V and J ends lost 8 bases and 0 bases respectively, with 13 bases between them. Germline CDR1 and CDR2: SEHNR and FQNEAQ (reference sequence). The CDR3 consists of 14 residues. The source material was naive CD8+ T cells from blood, with Jurkat cell RNA spiked in. Subset specified: FACS-sorted CD8+CD4-CCR7+CD45RA+ naive T cells. The clonotype was recovered from a human donor in good health. Some libraries in this study had Jurkat cell RNA spiked in. The V and J genes are TRBV7-9 and TRBJ2-5, with D maybe TRBD2 (6 bases). This CDR3 reads CASGTEGYQETQYF. The CDR3 nucleotides are TGTGCCAGCGGCACGGAGGGGTACCAAGAGACCCAGTACTTC.